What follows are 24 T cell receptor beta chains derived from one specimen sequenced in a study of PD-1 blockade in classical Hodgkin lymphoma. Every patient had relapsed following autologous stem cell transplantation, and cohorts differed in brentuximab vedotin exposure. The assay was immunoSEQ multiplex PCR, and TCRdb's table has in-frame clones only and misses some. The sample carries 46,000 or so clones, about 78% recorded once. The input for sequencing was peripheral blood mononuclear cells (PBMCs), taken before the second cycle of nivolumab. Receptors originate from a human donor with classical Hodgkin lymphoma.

Here the CDR3 reads CASSPRGVYEQYF. The CDR3 bases are TGTGCCAGCTCACCACGCGGGGTCTACGAGCAGTACTTC. This chain joins TRBV18 and TRBJ2-7; D possibly corresponds to TRBD2 (6 bases). Germline V gene lookup returns CDR1 KGHSH and CDR2 LQKENI. V lost 1 base and J 3 bases, leaving 7 bases between the germline ends. The CDR3 extends over 13 amino acids.

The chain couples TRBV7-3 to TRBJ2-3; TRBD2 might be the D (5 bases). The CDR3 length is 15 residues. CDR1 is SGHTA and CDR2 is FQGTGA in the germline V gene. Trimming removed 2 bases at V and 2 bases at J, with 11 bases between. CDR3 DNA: TGTGCCAGCAGCTTAGCTAGCTCTAACACAGATACGCAGTATTTT. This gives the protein CASSLASSNTDTQYF.

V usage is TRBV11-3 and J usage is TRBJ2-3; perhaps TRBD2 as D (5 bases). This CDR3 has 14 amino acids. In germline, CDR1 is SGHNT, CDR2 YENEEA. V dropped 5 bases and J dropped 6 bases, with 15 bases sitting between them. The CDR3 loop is CASSGTGWEDTQYF. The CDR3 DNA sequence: TGTGCCAGCAGCGGAACCGGATGGGAGGATACGCAGTATTTT.

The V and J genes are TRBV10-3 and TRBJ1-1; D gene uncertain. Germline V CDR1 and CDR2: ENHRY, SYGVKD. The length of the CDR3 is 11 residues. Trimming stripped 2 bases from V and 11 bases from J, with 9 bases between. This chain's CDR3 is CAISELREAFF. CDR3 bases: TGTGCCATCAGTGAGCTTAGAGAGGCTTTCTTT.

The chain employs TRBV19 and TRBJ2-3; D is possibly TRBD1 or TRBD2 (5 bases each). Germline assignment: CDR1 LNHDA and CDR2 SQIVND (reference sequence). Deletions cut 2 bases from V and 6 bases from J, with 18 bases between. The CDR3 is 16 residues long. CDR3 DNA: TGTGCCAGTAGTATAAGGGGCGGGCAGGCGCGTGATACGCAGTATTTT. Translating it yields CASSIRGGQARDTQYF.

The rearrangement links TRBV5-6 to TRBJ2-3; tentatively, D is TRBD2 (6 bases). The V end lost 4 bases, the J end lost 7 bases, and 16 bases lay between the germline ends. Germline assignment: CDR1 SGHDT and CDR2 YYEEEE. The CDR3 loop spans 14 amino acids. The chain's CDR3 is CASSRDFSGNTQYF. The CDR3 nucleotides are TGTGCCAGCAGCCGGGACTTCTCTGGGAATACGCAGTATTTT.

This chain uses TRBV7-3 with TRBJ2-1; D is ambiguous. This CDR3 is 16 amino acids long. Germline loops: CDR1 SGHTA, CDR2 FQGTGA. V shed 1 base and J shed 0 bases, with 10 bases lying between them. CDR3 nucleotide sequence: TGTGCCAGCAGCTTAAGCGGTGGGTACTCCTACAATGAGCAGTTCTTC. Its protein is CASSLSGGYSYNEQFF.

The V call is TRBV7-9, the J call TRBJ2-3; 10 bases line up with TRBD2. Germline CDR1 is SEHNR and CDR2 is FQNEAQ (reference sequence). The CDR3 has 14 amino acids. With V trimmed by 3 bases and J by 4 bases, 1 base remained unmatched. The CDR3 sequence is CASSFSGGADTQYF. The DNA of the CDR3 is TGTGCCAGCAGCTTCAGCGGGGGGGCAGATACGCAGTATTTT.

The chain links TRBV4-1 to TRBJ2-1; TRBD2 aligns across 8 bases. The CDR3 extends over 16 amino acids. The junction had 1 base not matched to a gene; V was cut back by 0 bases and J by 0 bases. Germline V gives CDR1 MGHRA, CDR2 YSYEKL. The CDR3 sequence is CASSQDSGTSYNEQFF. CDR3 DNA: TGCGCCAGCAGCCAAGATAGCGGGACCTCCTACAATGAGCAGTTCTTC.

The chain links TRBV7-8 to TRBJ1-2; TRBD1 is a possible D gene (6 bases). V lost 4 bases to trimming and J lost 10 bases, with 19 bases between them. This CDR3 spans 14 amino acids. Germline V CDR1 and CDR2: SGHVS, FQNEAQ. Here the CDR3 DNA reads TGTGCCAGCAGCTCGTCGCAGGGGATACAAGACTACACCTTC. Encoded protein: CASSSSQGIQDYTF.

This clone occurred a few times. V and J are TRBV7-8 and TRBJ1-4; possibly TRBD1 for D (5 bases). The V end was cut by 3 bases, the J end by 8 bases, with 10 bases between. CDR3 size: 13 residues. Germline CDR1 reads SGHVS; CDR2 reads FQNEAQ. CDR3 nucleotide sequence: TGTGCCAGCAGCTTGCCAGGGAACGAAAAACTGTTTTTT. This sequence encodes CASSLPGNEKLFF.

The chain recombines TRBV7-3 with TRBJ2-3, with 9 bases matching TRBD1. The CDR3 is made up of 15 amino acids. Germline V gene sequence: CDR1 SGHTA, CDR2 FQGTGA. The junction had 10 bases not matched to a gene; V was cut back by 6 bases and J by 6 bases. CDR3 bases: TGTGCCAGCAGAGCCACAGGGGGCCTTCGGGATACGCAGTATTTT. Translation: CASRATGGLRDTQYF.

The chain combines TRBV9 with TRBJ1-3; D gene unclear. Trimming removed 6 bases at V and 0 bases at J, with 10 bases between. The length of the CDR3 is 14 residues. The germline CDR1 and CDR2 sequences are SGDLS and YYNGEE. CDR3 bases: TGTGCCAGCACCCCTAGTGGCTCTGGAAACACCATATATTTT. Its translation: CASTPSGSGNTIYF.

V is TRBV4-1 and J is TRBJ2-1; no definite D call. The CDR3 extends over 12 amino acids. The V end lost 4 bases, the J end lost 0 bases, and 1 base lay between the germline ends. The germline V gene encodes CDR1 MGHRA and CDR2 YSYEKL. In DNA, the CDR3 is TGCGCCAGCAGCCTCTCCTACAATGAGCAGTTCTTC. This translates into CASSLSYNEQFF.

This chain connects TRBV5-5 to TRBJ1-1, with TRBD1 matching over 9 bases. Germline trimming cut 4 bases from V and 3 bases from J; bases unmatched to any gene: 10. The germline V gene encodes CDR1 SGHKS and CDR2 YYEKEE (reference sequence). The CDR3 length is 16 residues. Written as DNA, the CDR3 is TGTGCCAGCAGCCTTAGAGGCGGGACAGGGCACACTGAAGCTTTCTTT. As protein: CASSLRGGTGHTEAFF.

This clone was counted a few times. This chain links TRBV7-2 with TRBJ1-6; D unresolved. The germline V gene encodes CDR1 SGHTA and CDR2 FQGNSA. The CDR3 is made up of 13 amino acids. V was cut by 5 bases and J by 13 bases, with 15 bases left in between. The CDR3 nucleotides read TGTGCCAGCAGCCCCCTCGAGGACTGGCCCCTCCACTTT. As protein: CASSPLEDWPLHF.

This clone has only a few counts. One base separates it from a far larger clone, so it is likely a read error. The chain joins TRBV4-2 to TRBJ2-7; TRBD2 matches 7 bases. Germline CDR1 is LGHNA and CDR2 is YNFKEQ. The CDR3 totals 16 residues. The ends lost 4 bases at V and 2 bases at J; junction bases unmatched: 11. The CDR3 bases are TGTGCCAGCAGCCCCCTGGAAGCGGGACCACCCTACGAGCAGTACTTC. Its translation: CASSPLEAGPPYEQYF.

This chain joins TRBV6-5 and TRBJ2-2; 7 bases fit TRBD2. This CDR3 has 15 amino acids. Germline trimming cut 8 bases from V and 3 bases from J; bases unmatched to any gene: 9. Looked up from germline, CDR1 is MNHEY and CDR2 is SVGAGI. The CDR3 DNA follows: TGTGCCAGCCAACGGACTAGTCGCTACACCGGGGAGCTGTTTTTT. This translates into CASQRTSRYTGELFF.

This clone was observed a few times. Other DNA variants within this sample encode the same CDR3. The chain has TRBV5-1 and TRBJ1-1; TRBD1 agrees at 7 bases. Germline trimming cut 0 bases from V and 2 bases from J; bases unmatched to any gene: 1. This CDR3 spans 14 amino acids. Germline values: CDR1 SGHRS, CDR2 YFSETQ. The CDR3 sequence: CASSLGDSNTEAFF. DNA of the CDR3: TGCGCCAGCAGCTTGGGGGACAGTAACACTGAAGCTTTCTTT.

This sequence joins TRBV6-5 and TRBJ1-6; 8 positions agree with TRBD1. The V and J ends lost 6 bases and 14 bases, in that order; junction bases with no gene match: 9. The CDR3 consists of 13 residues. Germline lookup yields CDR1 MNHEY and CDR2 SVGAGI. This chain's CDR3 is CASSYQPGGTLHF. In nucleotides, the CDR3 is TGTGCCAGCAGCTATCAACCAGGGGGCACCCTCCACTTT.

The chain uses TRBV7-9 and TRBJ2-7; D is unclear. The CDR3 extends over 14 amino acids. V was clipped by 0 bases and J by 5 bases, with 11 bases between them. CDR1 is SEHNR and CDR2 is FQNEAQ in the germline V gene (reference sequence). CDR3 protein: CASSLANSRHEQYF. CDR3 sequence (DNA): TGTGCCAGCAGCTTAGCGAATTCACGGCACGAGCAGTACTTC. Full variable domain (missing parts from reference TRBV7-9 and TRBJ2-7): DTGVSQNPRHKITKRGQNVTFRCDPISEHNRLYWYRQTLGQGPEFLTYFQNEAQLEKSRLLSDRFSAERPKGSFSTLEIQRTEQGDSAMYLCASSLANSRHEQYFGPGTRLTVT.

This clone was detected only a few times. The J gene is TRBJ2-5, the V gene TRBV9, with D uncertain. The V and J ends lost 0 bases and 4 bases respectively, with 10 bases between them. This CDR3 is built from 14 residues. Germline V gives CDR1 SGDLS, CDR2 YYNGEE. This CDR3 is CASSVASGVETQYF. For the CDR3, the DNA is TGTGCCAGCAGCGTAGCTTCGGGCGTAGAGACCCAGTACTTC.

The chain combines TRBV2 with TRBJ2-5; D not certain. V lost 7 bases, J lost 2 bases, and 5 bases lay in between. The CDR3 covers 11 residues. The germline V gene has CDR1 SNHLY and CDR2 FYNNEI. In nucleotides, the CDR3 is TGTGCCAGCACTTATCAAGAGACCCAGTACTTC. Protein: CASTYQETQYF. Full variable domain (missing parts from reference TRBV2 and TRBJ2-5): EPEVTQTPSHQVTQMGQEVILRCVPISNHLYFYWYRQILGQKVEFLVSFYNNEISEKSEIFDDQFSVERPDGSNFTLKIRSTKLEDSAMYFCASTYQETQYFGPGTRLLVL.

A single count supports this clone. CDR3 nucleotides: TGTGCCAGCATACGACGGGTGGGGGAGACCGAGCAGTACTTC. Its protein product is CASIRRVGETEQYF. This chain connects TRBV7-2 to TRBJ2-7, with D perhaps assigned TRBD1 or TRBD2 (5 bases each). The CDR3 sequence is 14 residues long. Germline values: CDR1 SGHTA, CDR2 FQGNSA. Between the trimmed V and J ends, which lost 7 bases and 6 bases, there was a span of 19 bases.